This is a list of T cell receptor beta chains from one sample in a study of blood T cell repertoires in COVID-19. Clones were read by immunoSEQ multiplex PCR, and TCRdb kept only the in-frame ones, dropping some. The repertoire holds just over 300,000 clones, with around 90% as singletons. Specimen: PBMCs or T cells enriched from blood (not recorded which). These receptor sequences come from a young woman with acute COVID-19. CDR3s include the opening cysteine and the closing phenylalanine or tryptophan. D genes are given only for firm matches. Size values are once, few and many counts, or a class for expanded clones, and some rows have none.

J: TRBJ1-5
D: TRBD1
V: TRBV7-2
size: -
CDR3: CASSSWGGQGQWPQHF
DNA: TGTGCCAGCAGCTCCTGGGGCGGACAGGGCCAATGGCCCCAGCATTTT

J: TRBJ2-7
D: TRBD2
V: TRBV6-5
size: -
CDR3: CASSPLAGGSYEQYF
DNA: TGTGCCAGCAGTCCGCTAGCGGGGGGCTCCTACGAGCAGTACTTC

J: TRBJ1-4
D: TRBD1
V: TRBV11-3
size: -
CDR3: CASSSADRGSEKLFF
DNA: TGTGCCAGCAGTTCTGCGGACAGGGGAAGCGAAAAACTGTTTTTT

J: TRBJ2-4
D: TRBD1
V: TRBV7-3
size: once
CDR3: CASSPDRVQNIQYF
DNA: TGTGCCAGCAGCCCCGACAGGGTCCAAAACATTCAGTACTTC

J: TRBJ2-1
D: -
V: TRBV29-1
size: -
CDR3: CSALGAGFGNEQFF
DNA: TGCAGCGCCCTGGGCGCGGGGTTTGGCAATGAGCAGTTCTTC

J: TRBJ2-5
D: -
V: TRBV4-1
size: -
CDR3: CASSQDRQGVQETQYF
DNA: TGCGCCAGCAGCCAAGATAGGCAGGGCGTCCAAGAGACCCAGTACTTC

J: TRBJ1-3
D: -
V: TRBV11-3
size: -
CDR3: CASSRADSGNTIYF
DNA: TGTGCCAGCAGCCGAGCGGACTCGGGAAACACCATATATTTT

J: TRBJ1-4
D: TRBD1
V: TRBV2
size: -
CDR3: CATRTGFNEKLFF
DNA: TGTGCCACTCGGACAGGGTTTAATGAAAAACTGTTTTTT

J: TRBJ1-6
D: TRBD1
V: TRBV29-1
size: -
CDR3: CSAPTGKHNSPLHF
DNA: TGCAGCGCCCCGACAGGGAAGCATAATTCACCCCTCCACTTT

J: TRBJ2-7
D: -
V: TRBV5-1
size: -
CDR3: CASSLGGSGEQYF
DNA: TGCGCCAGCAGCTTGGGCGGGTCTGGCGAGCAGTACTTC

J: TRBJ1-1
D: TRBD1
V: TRBV29-1
size: -
CDR3: CSARGSGGSEAFF
DNA: TGCAGCGCTAGGGGATCAGGGGGTTCTGAAGCTTTCTTT

J: TRBJ1-2
D: TRBD1
V: TRBV28
size: -
CDR3: CASSRRPGQGDGYTF
DNA: TGTGCCAGCAGTCGTCGACCGGGACAGGGGGATGGCTACACCTTC

J: TRBJ1-4
D: -
V: TRBV12-3/TRBV12-4
size: -
CDR3: CASSLLGEKLFF
DNA: TGTGCCAGCAGTTTACTCGGTGAAAAACTGTTTTTT

J: TRBJ2-1
D: -
V: TRBV18
size: -
CDR3: CASSPPSNEQFF
DNA: TGTGCCAGCTCACCTCCGTCCAATGAGCAGTTCTTC

J: TRBJ1-2
D: TRBD1
V: TRBV19
size: few
CDR3: CASSRDRGLNYGYTF
DNA: TGTGCCAGTAGTAGGGACAGGGGATTAAACTATGGCTACACCTTC

J: TRBJ2-7
D: -
V: TRBV3-1/TRBV3-2
size: -
CDR3: CASSQADRPAREQYF
DNA: TGTGCCAGCAGCCAAGCAGACAGGCCAGCTCGAGAGCAGTACTTC

J: TRBJ2-7
D: TRBD2
V: TRBV6-1
size: few
CDR3: CASSEEASGAYEQYF
DNA: TGTGCCAGCAGTGAAGAGGCTAGCGGGGCCTACGAGCAGTACTTC

J: TRBJ2-7
D: TRBD1
V: TRBV9
size: -
CDR3: CASSVGDSSYEQYF
DNA: TGTGCCAGCAGCGTGGGGGACAGCTCCTACGAGCAGTACTTC

J: TRBJ2-3
D: -
V: TRBV18
size: -
CDR3: CASSPPSRGGQDTQYF
DNA: TGTGCCAGCTCACCACCCTCGCGGGGCGGACAAGATACGCAGTATTTT

J: TRBJ2-7
D: -
V: TRBV6-5
size: -
CDR3: CASSYSLQAYEQYF
DNA: TGTGCCAGCAGTTACTCGTTACAGGCCTACGAGCAGTACTTC

J: TRBJ1-1
D: -
V: TRBV18
size: -
CDR3: CASSFSDTSEAFF
DNA: TGTGCCAGCTCGTTCTCCGACACTAGTGAAGCTTTCTTT

J: TRBJ1-2
D: -
V: TRBV4-1
size: once
CDR3: CASSQDPARAYGYTF
DNA: TGCGCCAGCAGCCAAGATCCGGCCAGGGCCTATGGCTACACCTTC

J: TRBJ1-2
D: TRBD1
V: TRBV27
size: -
CDR3: CASSLTGAYGYTF
DNA: TGTGCCAGCAGTTTGACAGGGGCCTATGGCTACACCTTC

J: TRBJ1-1
D: -
V: TRBV7-6
size: -
CDR3: CASSLALKGVNTEAFF
DNA: TGTGCCAGCAGCTTAGCGCTGAAAGGGGTGAACACTGAAGCTTTCTTT

J: TRBJ2-4
D: TRBD1
V: TRBV28
size: -
CDR3: CATETGVAKNIQYF
DNA: TGTGCCACAGAGACAGGGGTAGCCAAAAACATTCAGTACTTC

J: TRBJ2-7
D: TRBD1
V: TRBV28
size: -
CDR3: CASKHGTGDLYEQYF
DNA: TGTGCCAGCAAGCACGGGACAGGGGATTTATACGAGCAGTACTTC

J: TRBJ1-1
D: TRBD1
V: TRBV7-9
size: -
CDR3: CASSPARTGRDTEAFF
DNA: TGTGCCAGCAGCCCAGCCCGGACAGGGAGGGACACTGAAGCTTTCTTT

J: TRBJ1-5
D: -
V: TRBV19
size: -
CDR3: CASSGGRGQPQHF
DNA: TGTGCCAGTAGTGGAGGGAGAGGTCAGCCCCAGCATTTT

J: TRBJ2-1
D: -
V: TRBV19
size: once
CDR3: CASKRESSYNEQFF
DNA: TGTGCCAGTAAGAGGGAGAGCTCCTACAATGAGCAGTTCTTC

J: TRBJ1-1
D: -
V: TRBV9
size: -
CDR3: CASSFRDRPNTEAFF
DNA: TGTGCCAGCAGCTTCCGAGACAGACCGAACACTGAAGCTTTCTTT

J: TRBJ2-7
D: -
V: TRBV6-5
size: few
CDR3: CASKSGFSYEQYF
DNA: TGTGCCAGCAAGAGCGGATTCTCCTACGAGCAGTACTTC

J: TRBJ1-5
D: -
V: TRBV9
size: once
CDR3: CASSVGFNQPQHF
DNA: TGTGCCAGCAGCGTGGGCTTCAATCAGCCCCAGCATTTT

J: TRBJ1-4
D: -
V: TRBV19
size: -
CDR3: CASSIVSGDGEKLFF
DNA: TGTGCCAGTAGTATAGTGTCAGGGGATGGCGAAAAACTGTTTTTT

J: TRBJ1-6
D: -
V: TRBV2
size: -
CDR3: CASSVELANSPLHF
DNA: TGTGCCAGCAGCGTGGAGTTGGCAAATTCACCCCTCCACTTT

J: TRBJ1-3
D: TRBD1
V: TRBV3-1/TRBV3-2
size: -
CDR3: CASSRKGGQGFSGNTIYF
DNA: TGTGCCAGCAGCAGAAAAGGAGGACAGGGTTTCTCTGGAAACACCATATATTTT

J: TRBJ2-2
D: TRBD2
V: TRBV5-1
size: -
CDR3: CASSFLAGTNTGELFF
DNA: TGCGCCAGCAGCTTCCTAGCGGGGACGAACACCGGGGAGCTGTTTTTT

J: TRBJ2-7
D: TRBD2
V: TRBV5-8
size: once
CDR3: CASSSGLAVRISEQYF
DNA: TGTGCCAGCAGCTCCGGACTAGCGGTGCGGATTAGCGAGCAGTACTTC

J: TRBJ1-2
D: -
V: TRBV19
size: once
CDR3: CASSISGLSPNYGYTF
DNA: TGTGCCAGTAGTATTAGTGGACTGAGCCCTAACTATGGCTACACCTTC

J: TRBJ1-6
D: TRBD1
V: TRBV28
size: -
CDR3: CASSSPQGASSPLHF
DNA: TGTGCCAGCAGTTCTCCGCAGGGGGCGAGTTCACCCCTCCACTTT

J: TRBJ2-5
D: TRBD2
V: TRBV9
size: -
CDR3: CASSVVGTSSWETQYF
DNA: TGTGCCAGCAGCGTAGTAGGGACTAGCAGTTGGGAGACCCAGTACTTC

J: TRBJ2-1
D: TRBD1
V: TRBV3-1/TRBV3-2
size: -
CDR3: CASSHLPGQAYNEQFF
DNA: TGTGCCAGCAGCCACCTCCCGGGACAGGCCTACAATGAGCAGTTCTTC

J: TRBJ2-1
D: -
V: TRBV5-6
size: -
CDR3: CASSLAVTSYNEQFF
DNA: TGTGCCAGCAGCTTGGCAGTAACCTCCTACAATGAGCAGTTCTTC

J: TRBJ1-1
D: TRBD1
V: TRBV29-1
size: -
CDR3: CSVEQGAFTEAFF
DNA: TGCAGCGTAGAGCAGGGGGCCTTCACTGAAGCTTTCTTT

J: TRBJ1-2
D: TRBD1
V: TRBV19
size: -
CDR3: CASRSGDRGTYGYTF
DNA: TGTGCCAGTAGATCGGGGGACAGGGGTACCTATGGCTACACCTTC

J: TRBJ2-7
D: -
V: TRBV28
size: -
CDR3: CASSLMSGQGSLAYEQYF
DNA: TGTGCCAGCAGTTTAATGTCCGGGCAGGGCTCCCTCGCCTACGAGCAGTACTTC

J: TRBJ1-2
D: -
V: TRBV5-6
size: -
CDR3: CASSLKVAPGYYGYTF
DNA: TGTGCCAGCAGCTTAAAAGTTGCCCCGGGGTACTATGGCTACACCTTC

J: TRBJ2-7
D: -
V: TRBV27
size: few
CDR3: CASSFTGTLYEQYF
DNA: TGTGCCAGCAGTTTCACCGGGACTCTCTACGAGCAGTACTTC

J: TRBJ1-3
D: TRBD1
V: TRBV5-8
size: -
CDR3: CASSLDFPPQGVPGNTIYF
DNA: TGTGCCAGCAGCCTTGATTTCCCCCCACAGGGGGTACCTGGAAACACCATATATTTT

J: TRBJ1-4
D: -
V: TRBV18
size: -
CDR3: CASSLEVEGKLFF
DNA: TGTGCCAGCTCCCTGGAAGTGGAGGGAAAACTGTTTTTT

J: TRBJ1-2
D: -
V: TRBV5-1
size: -
CDR3: CASSSAGLPTYTF
DNA: TGCGCCAGCAGCTCGGCGGGATTACCCACTTACACCTTC

J: TRBJ1-5
D: -
V: TRBV9
size: -
CDR3: CASSARGAYNQPQHF
DNA: TGTGCCAGCAGCGCTCGTGGGGCCTACAATCAGCCCCAGCATTTT